The entry that follows covers one T cell receptor (beta chain) sequence. This sample was taken from a study of blood T cell repertoires in COVID-19. About the research overall: PBMCs, B-cell-depleted T cells, or T cells were the source of the cDNA or gDNA that made up the material.

TCRdb's copy holds only in-frame clones and misses some; the assay was immunoSEQ multiplex PCR. Here the sample spans roughly 220,000 clones, 88% being singletons. Participants reported their clinical history, and cohort assignment relied on those reports. The germline CDR1 and CDR2 sequences are SEHNR and FQNEAQ (reference sequence). This CDR3 spans 13 amino acids. V was clipped by 11 bases and J by 6 bases, with 17 bases between them. The chain combines TRBV7-9 with TRBJ2-1; D is uncertain. Material: PBMCs or T cells enriched from blood (not recorded which). The receptor comes from a woman aged 45-60 years with acute COVID-19. The CDR3 sequence is CADRTPPGNEQFF. CDR3 coding DNA: TGTGCCGATCGTACGCCGCCCGGCAATGAGCAGTTCTTC.